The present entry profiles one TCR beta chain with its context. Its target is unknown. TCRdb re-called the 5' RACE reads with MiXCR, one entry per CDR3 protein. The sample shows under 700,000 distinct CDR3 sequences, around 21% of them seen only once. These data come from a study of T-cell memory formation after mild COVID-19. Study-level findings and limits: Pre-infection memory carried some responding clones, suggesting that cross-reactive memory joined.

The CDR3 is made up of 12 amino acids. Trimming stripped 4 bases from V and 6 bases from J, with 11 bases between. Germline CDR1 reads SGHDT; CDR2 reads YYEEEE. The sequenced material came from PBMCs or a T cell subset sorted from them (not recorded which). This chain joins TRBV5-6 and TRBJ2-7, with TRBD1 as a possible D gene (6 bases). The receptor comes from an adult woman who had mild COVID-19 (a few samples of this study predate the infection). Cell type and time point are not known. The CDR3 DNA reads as TGTGCCAGCAGCATCTGGACAGCCGAGCAGTACTTC. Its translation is CASSIWTAEQYF. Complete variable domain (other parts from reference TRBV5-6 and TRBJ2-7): DAGVTQSPTHLIKTRGQQVTLRCSPKSGHDTVSWYQQALGQGPQFIFQYYEEEERQRGNFPDRFSGHQFPNYSSELNVNALLLGDSALYLCASSIWTAEQYFGPGTRLTVT.